This TCR beta chain appears in the sequencing data of a study of CD8 T cells in Susac syndrome. J was trimmed by 2 bases and V by 7 bases; bases with no gene match: 9. This CDR3 is 14 amino acids long. The germline V gene has CDR1 SQVTM and CDR2 ANQGSEA. After extraction with the RNeasy kit, about 0.45 to 1 ug of the RNA was reverse transcribed using random hexamers. TCRdb reprocessed the immunoSEQ multiplex PCR reads with MiXCR, giving one entry per CDR3 protein. The sample holds some 150,000 distinct CDR3 sequences, almost 96% seen once. The authors carried out high-throughput sequencing of TCR beta. They applied it to CD8+ and CD4+ T cells obtained from blood. The TEMRA cells underwent FACS enrichment, while the CD8+ and CD4+ T cells underwent negative isolation.

The V gene is TRBV29-1, the J gene TRBJ2-5, with TRBD2 matching 8 bases. Sequencing was carried out using CD4+ T cells from PBMCs. This TCR derives from a human donor with Susac syndrome. Here the CDR3 DNA reads TGCAGCGCACCGGGGGGGGCCTTACAAGAGACCCAGTACTTC. It is translated as CSAPGGALQETQYF.